This record looks at one T cell receptor (beta chain) sequence and its context. This entry is derived from a study of T cell responses to AZD1222 COVID-19 vaccine. Study-level background: It was second doses at about 4 or about 12 weeks that were pooled.

Clones were sequenced by immunoSEQ multiplex PCR, and TCRdb holds only the in-frame ones, with some missing. The data contain about 170,000 clones, roughly 87% of them singletons. This TCR came from an adult in good health. Material: peripheral blood, obtained on day 0 of AZD1222 vaccination.

The CDR3 here is CASSFPYEQYF. CDR3 sequence (DNA): TGCGCCAGCAGTTTTCCTTACGAGCAGTACTTC. The rearrangement joins TRBV23-1 to TRBJ2-7; D unclear. TRBV23-1 is designated an ORF whose function remains uncertain. Trimming removed 5 bases from V and 4 bases from J, with 6 bases in between. The CDR3 consists of 11 residues.